What follows describes a single T cell receptor beta chain. In this sample, this clonotype turned up many times. The target of this receptor is not known. No much larger clonotype is one base removed from it; base qualities were not supplied. Library construction relied on 5' RACE. Sequenced using an Illumina HiSeq 2000. A universal primer binding site was added through template switching, and the final cDNA carried a unique molecular identifier so that TCR cDNA molecules could be counted accurately. First-strand cDNA for TCR alpha and beta chains was synthesized from specific primers in the conserved constant-segment region. Each cDNA library was double barcoded, with a SMART-Mk sample barcode plus Illumina barcodes, to control for contamination. Two successive PCR steps introduced TruSeq adapter sequences along with Illumina sample barcodes. The Illumina HiSeq platform was used with custom primers to sequence TCR alpha and beta cDNA libraries. In the source study's methods: Raw reads were processed with MiGEC to extract unique molecular identifiers, and MiXCR was used to determine CDR3 positions. For each individual, recombination models were inferred using an EM algorithm with the repgenHMM and IGoR tools. The tcR package in R was used for shared clonotype analysis, with sharing normalized by the product of cloneset sizes. To study raw recombination free of thymic and clonal selection effects, out-of-frame nonproductive sequences were analyzed. TCRdb trimmed public reads at Q25 via fastp, called clones via MiXCR and kept in-frame beta chains. Each record represents a unique CDR3 protein, reported with the most common genes and DNA among its rows. TCRdb's processing, not the study's, gives the V and J calls here. This sample has around 480,000 distinct CDR3 sequences in its table, and 12% to 15% of those were observed once. 0.5% to 0.65% of the sample is held by the ten biggest clonotypes.

All donors were healthy Caucasians. The twin cohort consisted of three pairs of female monozygotic twins, all aged roughly 18 to 30 years. CD4+ and CD8+ T cell populations were isolated with positive isolation kits from Invitrogen. This entry belongs to a study of identical twins (dated by TCRdb to 2015 to 2016). General notes on the study: To test whether fetal clonotypes persist, the study used deep sequencing on TCR alpha and beta repertoires from monozygotic twins, unrelated adults of various ages, and cord blood. To rule out contamination, the twin experiments were replicated at different times with different library preparation protocols.

The research as a whole found: In monozygotic twins, recombination models systematically underestimated out-of-frame TCR alpha sharing, but the models matched the sharing seen between unrelated individuals. In beta out-of-frame sequences, excess twin sharing was weaker, because having fewer shared sequences lowered the signal-to-noise ratio. Out-of-frame TCR alpha sequences shared between twins showed an excess of low generation-probability sequences compared with coincidental sharing between unrelated individuals. Abundant cord blood beta clonotypes had fewer insertions, young adult naive repertoires showed a similar but weaker trend, and memory repertoires showed no such trend. Conclusions relied on cross-sectional statistical analysis, since the same donors could not be followed over many years. Zero-insertion analyses could be partly confounded by invariant T cells such as MAIT and iNKT, though diverse VJ usage argued against such confounding for most clonotypes.

The same sample was also used in a study of yellow fever vaccine responses in identical twins. According to the second study: According to the authors, in identical twins the way T cells responded to vaccination appeared partly convergent and partly personalized. Focusing on identical twins, the study followed the T cell clones that responded to the vaccine, and did so with precision.

Input material: CD4+ T cells sorted from blood. This TCR came from a woman aged 18-29 years in good health.

The sequence in DNA is TGTGCCAGCAGTTCGGGGACAGGCGGCACAGATACGCAGTATTTT. This translates into CASSSGTGGTDTQYF. The chain joins TRBV12-3 or TRBV12-4 to TRBJ2-3; TRBD1 aligns with 8 central bases. Including cysteine and phenylalanine, the CDR3 has 15 amino acids. Only the CDR3 DNA is retained, 45 bases long and in frame from the first base. After removal of 4 bases from V and 1 base from J, the junction retains 4 bases not matched to a gene.